Sequencing of this TCR beta chain was carried out in a study of early T cells in non-severe SARS-CoV-2 infection. For the study at large: Alpha and beta chains were unpaired, from unsorted whole-blood bulk RNA.

Study results and caveats: Reliance on VDJdb matching favored anti-spike CD8 responses; private and CD4 specificities were missed.

The library protocol tagged individual cDNA molecules with unique molecular identifiers. TCRdb passed the 5' RACE reads through MiXCR, listing each CDR3 protein once. The sample carries 55,000 to 65,000 distinct CDR3 sequences, around 15% recorded once. The CDR3 totals 15 residues. V gave up 0 bases and J gave up 3 bases, with 10 bases separating them. Germline assignment: CDR1 SGHRS and CDR2 YFSETQ. This clonotype has more than one count but fewer than ten. The antigen is unknown. The sequencing here drew on whole blood, taken at baseline. This sequence joins TRBV5-1 and TRBJ1-5, with D unresolved. This receptor was identified in an adult who was a healthcare worker with PCR-confirmed SARS-CoV-2 infection or an uninfected control (not recorded which). The CDR3: CASSLGSEINQPQHF. CDR3 in DNA: TGCGCCAGCAGCTTGGGGTCAGAAATCAATCAGCCCCAGCATTTT.